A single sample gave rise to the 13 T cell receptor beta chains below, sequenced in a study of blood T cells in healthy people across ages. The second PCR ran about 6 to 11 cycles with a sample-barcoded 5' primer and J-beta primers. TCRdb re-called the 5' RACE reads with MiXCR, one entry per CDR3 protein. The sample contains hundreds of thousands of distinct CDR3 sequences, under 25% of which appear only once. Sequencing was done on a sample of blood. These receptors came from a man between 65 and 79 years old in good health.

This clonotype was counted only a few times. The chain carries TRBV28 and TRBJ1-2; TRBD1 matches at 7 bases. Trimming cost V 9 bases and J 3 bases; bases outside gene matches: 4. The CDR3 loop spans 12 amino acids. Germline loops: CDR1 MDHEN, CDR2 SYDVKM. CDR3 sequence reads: CASQTGDYGYTF. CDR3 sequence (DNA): TGTGCCAGTCAAACAGGGGACTATGGCTACACCTTC.

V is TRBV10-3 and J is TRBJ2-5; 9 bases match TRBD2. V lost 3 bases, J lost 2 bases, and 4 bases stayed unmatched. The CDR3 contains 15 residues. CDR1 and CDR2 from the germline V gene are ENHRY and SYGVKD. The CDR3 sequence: CAISEGLAGQETQYF. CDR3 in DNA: TGTGCCATCAGTGAAGGTCTAGCGGGGCAAGAGACCCAGTACTTC.

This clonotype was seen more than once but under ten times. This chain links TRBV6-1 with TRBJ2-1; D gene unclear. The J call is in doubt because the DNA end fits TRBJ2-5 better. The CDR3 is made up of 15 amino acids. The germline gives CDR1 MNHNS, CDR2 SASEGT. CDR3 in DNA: TGTGCCAGCAACTCTCGTGCAGCGCTCCAAGAGACCCAGTACTTC. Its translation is CASNSRAALQETQYF.

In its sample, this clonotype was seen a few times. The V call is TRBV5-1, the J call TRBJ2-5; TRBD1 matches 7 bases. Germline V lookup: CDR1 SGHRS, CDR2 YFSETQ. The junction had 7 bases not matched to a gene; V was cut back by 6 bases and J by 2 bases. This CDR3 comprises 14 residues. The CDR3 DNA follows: TGCGCCAGCAAGACGGGGACAGAACAAGAGACCCAGTACTTC. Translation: CASKTGTEQETQYF. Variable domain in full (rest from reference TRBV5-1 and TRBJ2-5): KAGVTQTPRYLIKTRGQQVTLSCSPISGHRSVSWYQQTPGQGLQFLFEYFSETQRNKGNFPGRFSGRQFSNSRSEMNVSTLELGDSALYLCASKTGTEQETQYFGPGTRLLVL.

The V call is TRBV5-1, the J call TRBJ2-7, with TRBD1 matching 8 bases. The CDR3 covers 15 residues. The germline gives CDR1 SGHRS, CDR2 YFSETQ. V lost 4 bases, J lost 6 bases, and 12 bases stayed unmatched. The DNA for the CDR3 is TGCGCCAGCAGCCCTCGGACAGGGAGTTCCGCCGAGCAGTACTTC. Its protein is CASSPRTGSSAEQYF.

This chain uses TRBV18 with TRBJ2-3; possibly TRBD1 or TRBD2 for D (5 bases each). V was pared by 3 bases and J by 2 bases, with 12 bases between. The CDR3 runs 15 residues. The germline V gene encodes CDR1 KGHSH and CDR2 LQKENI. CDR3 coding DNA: TGTGCCAGCTCACCTATGGGGGACCCCACAGATACGCAGTATTTT. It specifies CASSPMGDPTDTQYF.

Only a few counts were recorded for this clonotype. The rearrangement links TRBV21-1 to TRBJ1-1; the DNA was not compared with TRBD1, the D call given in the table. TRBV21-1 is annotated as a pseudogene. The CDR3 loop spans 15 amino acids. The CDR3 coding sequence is TGTGCCAGCAGCAAAGGTGTGACAGCGAACACTGAAGCTTTCTTT. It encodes CASSKGVTANTEAFF.

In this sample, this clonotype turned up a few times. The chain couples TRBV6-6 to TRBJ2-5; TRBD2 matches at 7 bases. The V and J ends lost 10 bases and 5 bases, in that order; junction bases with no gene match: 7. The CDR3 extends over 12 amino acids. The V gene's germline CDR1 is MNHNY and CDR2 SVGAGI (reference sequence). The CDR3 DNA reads TGTGCCACCAACGCGGGAGCTGAGACCCAGTACTTC. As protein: CATNAGAETQYF.

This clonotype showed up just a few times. The CDR3 DNA reads TGTGCCAGCAGTGAAGGGAGCACAGATACGCAGTATTTT. Translated, it gives CASSEGSTDTQYF. This rearrangement joins TRBV2 to TRBJ2-3; D not certain. The germline V gene has CDR1 SNHLY and CDR2 FYNNEI. Trimming removed 1 base from V and 0 bases from J, with 2 bases in between. CDR3 size: 13 residues.

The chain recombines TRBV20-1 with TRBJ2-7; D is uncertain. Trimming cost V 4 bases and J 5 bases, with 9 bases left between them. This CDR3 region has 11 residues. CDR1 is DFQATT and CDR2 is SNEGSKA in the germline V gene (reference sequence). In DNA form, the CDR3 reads TGCAGTGCTAAGAATACGGACGAGCAGTACTTC. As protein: CSAKNTDEQYF.

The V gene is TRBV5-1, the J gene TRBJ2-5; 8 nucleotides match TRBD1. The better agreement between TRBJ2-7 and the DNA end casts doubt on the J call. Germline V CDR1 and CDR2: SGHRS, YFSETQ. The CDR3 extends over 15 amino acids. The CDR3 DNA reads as TGCGCCAGCAGCAAGGGACAGGTATCTATCCACGAGCAGTACTTC. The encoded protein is CASSKGQVSIHEQYF.

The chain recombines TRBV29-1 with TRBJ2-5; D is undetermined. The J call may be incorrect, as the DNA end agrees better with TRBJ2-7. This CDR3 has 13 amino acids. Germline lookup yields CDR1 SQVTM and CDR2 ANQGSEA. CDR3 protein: CSVEIRASYEQYF. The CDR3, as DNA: TGCAGCGTTGAAATTAGGGCCTCCTACGAGCAGTACTTC.

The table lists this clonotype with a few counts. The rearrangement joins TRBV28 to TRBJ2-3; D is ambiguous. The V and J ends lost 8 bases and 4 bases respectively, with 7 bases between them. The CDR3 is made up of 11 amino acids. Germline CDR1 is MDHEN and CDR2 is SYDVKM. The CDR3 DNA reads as TGTGCCAGCGGCGACCCAGATACGCAGTATTTT. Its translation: CASGDPDTQYF.